This T cell receptor (beta chain) appears in the sequencing data of a study of OX40 agonist ivuxolimab in advanced cancers. On the study more broadly: Every patient in dose escalation had hepatocellular carcinoma, melanoma, renal cell or head and neck cancer.

TCRdb's table, derived via immunoSEQ multiplex PCR, lists solely in-frame clones and lacks some. In the table there are around 53,000 clones, more than 70% of which are singletons. The study's findings and limits: No determination was made of the antigen specificity of the expanded peripheral T cells. Clonal expansion by week 6 occurred in CD4+ and CD8+ blood T cells (at 0.1 to 3.0 mg/kg).

Concerning this clone itself: Its antigen is undetermined.

The germline V gene has CDR1 LNHDA and CDR2 SQIVND (reference sequence). V gave up 2 bases and J gave up 0 bases, with 14 bases separating them. This CDR3 has 17 residues. The receptor was isolated from an adult with an advanced solid tumor such as melanoma, head and neck, liver or kidney cancer. Sequenced material: CD4+ or CD8+ T cells sorted from blood, taken in a trial of the OX40 agonist ivuxolimab. The chain employs TRBV19 and TRBJ2-4, with D unclear. The chain's CDR3 is CASSISAVGKAKNIQYF. In DNA form, the CDR3 reads TGTGCCAGTAGTATAAGTGCCGTGGGAAAAGCCAAAAACATTCAGTACTTC.